What follows is one T cell receptor beta chain and its context. Its cognate antigen is unknown. Other DNA sequences of this sample code for an identical CDR3. The CDR3 is 13 amino acids. Germline V gene sequence: CDR1 SQVTM, CDR2 ANQGSEA. Trimming removed 2 bases at V and 0 bases at J, with 6 bases between. This record comes from a study of beta chain features in type 1 diabetes. Study results and limitations: TCRB CDR3 length was moderately but significantly reduced in all four CD4+ subsets of Type 1 diabetes patients.

Since all of the isolated RNA was reverse transcribed, expressed TCRB transcripts were what got sequenced. An average of approximately 3.6 million reads was obtained for naive, central memory and regulatory T cell samples. Some clones are missing from TCRdb's copy, which holds only in-frame ones; the method was immunoSEQ multiplex PCR. The data show around 430,000 clones, around 30% seen once. Purity (above 98%) was reached by all sorted populations. This chain uses TRBV29-1 with TRBJ2-3; D gene uncertain. This TCR derives from a man between 18 and 35 years old in good health. The sample taken for sequencing was naive CD4+ T cells from blood. The CDR3 DNA reads as TGCAGCGTTGAACGAGACAGCACAGATACGCAGTATTTT. Its protein product is CSVERDSTDTQYF.